This T cell receptor beta chain was found in a study of T cell responses to AZD1222 COVID-19 vaccine. Study results and limitations: Receipt of two AZD1222 doses was followed by a rise in Spike-specific TCR breadth and depth. Repertoire sampling was restricted to post-peak T cell response timepoints. Spike as a whole was targeted by vaccine-associated CD4 TCRs, dominant at 160-218 and 743-854.

Sequencing used immunoSEQ multiplex PCR; TCRdb keeps in-frame clones, though not all of them. The table has 150,000 to 200,000 clones, about nine tenths seen once. A single count supports this clone. Its target is not known. Combined were second doses at about 4 or about 12 weeks. The sequence came from an adult who received the AZD1222 COVID-19 vaccine. Specimen: peripheral blood, collected 28 days after the second AZD1222 dose.

The CDR3 is CASSAAGYEQYF. CDR3 nucleotide sequence: TGTGCCAGTTCAGCGGCGGGGTACGAGCAGTACTTC. The chain employs TRBV19 and TRBJ2-7, with D possibly matching TRBD2 (6 bases). Germline V gene data show CDR1 as LNHDA and CDR2 as SQIVND (reference sequence). The CDR3 sequence is 12 residues long. Trimming cost V 8 bases and J 4 bases, with 12 bases left between them.